One sample yielded the 14 T cell receptor beta chains listed below, sequenced in a study of T cell repertoires in cytomegalovirus infection. TCRdb independently ran MiXCR on the reads; one entry per CDR3 protein. The repertoire holds 8,000 or so distinct CDR3 sequences, with 45% to 55% as singletons. Their specific antigens are unknown. Material for sequencing was PBMCs, sequenced either directly or after in vitro stimulation (not recorded which). These receptors were taken from a human donor in good health (CMV status not recorded). Some clones in this sample may be carry-over from other donors' samples.

This clonotype ranks as medium-sized. The rearrangement joins TRBV4-2 to TRBJ2-7; 11 bases map to TRBD1. V trimming: 5 bases; J trimming: 2 bases; junction bases outside the gene matches: 5. Germline V lookup: CDR1 LGHNA, CDR2 YNFKEQ. This CDR3 contains 15 residues. The chain's CDR3 is CASSDPGQGAYEQYF. The CDR3 DNA reads TGTGCCAGCAGCGACCCGGGACAGGGGGCCTACGAGCAGTACTTC.

With respect to this clonotype: The junction does not match germline at one end; this may be a read error. In DNA form, the CDR3 reads TGTGCCACATGCCTACGACAGGGGCCCAATCAGCCCAAGCATTTT. Protein: CATCLRQGPNQPKHF. The genes are TRBV6-5 and TRBJ1-5; 8 bases agree with TRBD1. The CDR3 spans 15 residues. The germline V gene has CDR1 MNHEY and CDR2 SVGAGI.

This clonotype appeared a few times. The chain joins TRBV12-3 or TRBV12-4 to TRBJ2-7, with 7 positions matching TRBD2. This CDR3 is 14 amino acids long. J gave up 6 bases and V 1 base, and 6 bases lay outside the gene matches. CDR3 bases: TGTGCCAGCAGTTTAGGTCACGGGAGGTCCGAGCAGTACTTC. It codes for CASSLGHGRSEQYF.

V gene TRBV5-6 combines with J gene TRBJ2-2, with 7 bases matching TRBD1. After removal of 4 bases from V and 7 bases from J, the junction contained 7 bases not matched to a gene. From germline, CDR1 is SGHDT and CDR2 YYEEEE. This CDR3 region has 14 residues. The CDR3 region is CASSPDRSDGELFF. The CDR3 bases are TGTGCCAGCAGCCCGGACAGGTCGGACGGGGAGCTGTTTTTT.

The gene calls are TRBV20-1 and TRBJ2-3; 9 nucleotides match TRBD2. The CDR3 length is 14 residues. Per germline, CDR1 DFQATT and CDR2 SNEGSKA (reference sequence). V gave up 4 bases and J gave up 4 bases; unmatched junction bases: 6. DNA for the CDR3: TGCAGTGCTATCCTAGCGGGATTGTCAGATACGCAGTATTTT. This encodes CSAILAGLSDTQYF.

In this sample, this clonotype turned up a few times. This chain joins TRBV27 and TRBJ1-5; D possibly corresponds to TRBD1 (5 bases). The V end was cut by 9 bases, the J end by 16 bases, with 25 bases between. This CDR3 region has 13 residues. Per germline, CDR1 MNHEY and CDR2 SMNVEV (reference sequence). The CDR3 region is CARSAGSGQPNHF. The CDR3 DNA reads TGTGCCAGAAGTGCAGGGTCTGGGCAGCCCAATCATTTT.

The rearrangement joins TRBV5-5 to TRBJ1-2; D might be TRBD1 (6 bases). Germline-derived CDR1 and CDR2 are SGHKS and YYEKEE (reference sequence). This CDR3 spans 12 amino acids. The CDR3, as DNA: TGTGCTATCAACTGGACAGAGGTTGGCTACACCTTC. Translated: CAINWTEVGYTF.

This clonotype has only a few counts. The V gene is TRBV12-3 or TRBV12-4, the J gene TRBJ1-1; maybe TRBD1 (6 bases). V was shortened by 6 bases and J by 8 bases, with 25 bases between the two germline ends. The CDR3 totals 16 residues. The CDR3 DNA is TGTGCCAGCAGCCTAAGGGTTTCCAAACAGGGCAAGGAAGCTTTCTTT. Its protein product is CASSLRVSKQGKEAFF.

V and J are TRBV3-1 and TRBJ1-2; no definite D call. The CDR3 is 12 amino acids. V shed 1 base and J shed 4 bases, with 4 bases lying between them. Germline lookup yields CDR1 LGHDT and CDR2 YNNKEL (reference sequence). The CDR3 sequence is CASSQGAYGYTF. CDR3 DNA: TGTGCCAGCAGCCAAGGGGCCTATGGCTACACCTTC. Filled out from reference TRBV3-1 and TRBJ1-2, the complete variable domain reads DTAVSQTPKYLVTQMGNDKSIKCEQNLGHDTMYWYKQDSKKFLKIMFSYNNKELIINETVPNRFSPKSPDKAHLNLHINSLELGDSAVYFCASSQGAYGYTFGSGTRLTVV.

With regard to this clonotype: In this CDR3 the conserved last residue, phenylalanine or tryptophan, is missing, so a read error is likely. This rearrangement joins TRBV27 to TRBJ1-5, with TRBD1 as a possible D gene (5 bases). The germline V and J ends were trimmed by 4 bases and 10 bases, with 14 bases remaining between them. Germline CDR1 reads MNHEY; CDR2 reads SMNVEV (reference sequence). The CDR3 consists of 13 residues. This chain's CDR3 is CASSSGSGHPQHL. The DNA of the CDR3 is TGTGCCAGCAGTTCAGGGTCTGGGCATCCCCAGCATTTG.

Many counts were recorded for this clonotype. The chain is built from TRBV28 and TRBJ2-7; D is undetermined. Germline lookup yields CDR1 MDHEN and CDR2 SYDVKM. Trimming stripped 2 bases from V and 6 bases from J, with 5 bases between. The CDR3 is made up of 11 amino acids. Here the CDR3 DNA reads TGTGCCAGCAGTTTAAATCCCGAGCAGTACTTC. Translation gives CASSLNPEQYF.

The V and J genes are TRBV6-8 and TRBJ1-2; D is uncertain. This CDR3 has 13 amino acids. V lost 8 bases to trimming and J lost 0 bases, with 10 bases between them. CDR1 MNHGY and CDR2 SAAAGT come from the germline V gene. The CDR3: CASVARPNYGYTF. The CDR3 nucleotides read TGTGCCAGCGTCGCTAGACCTAACTATGGCTACACCTTC.

The chain carries TRBV7-2 and TRBJ1-1; maybe TRBD1 (5 bases). The CDR3 consists of 16 residues. CDR1 SGHTA and CDR2 FQGNSA come from the germline V gene. CDR3 in amino acids: CSRSLDSRGSNTEAFF. The CDR3 region has the DNA TGTTCCCGCAGCTTAGATTCTAGGGGCTCTAACACTGAAGCTTTCTTT.

The gene calls are TRBV6-2 or TRBV6-3 and TRBJ2-7; tentatively, D is TRBD1 (6 bases). The CDR3 sequence is 15 residues long. Germline V lookup: CDR1 MNHEY, CDR2 SVGEGT. Trimming pared 6 bases from V and 1 base from J, leaving 16 bases between. In nucleotides, the CDR3 is TGTGCCAGCAGCTTGGGGGCCGACAGATCCTACGAGCAGTACTTC. The encoded protein is CASSLGADRSYEQYF.